A single sample is the source of the 3 T cell receptor beta chains below, sequenced in a study of cytomegalovirus exposure and HLA in healthy donors (dated by TCRdb to about 2017). The method was the immunoSEQ multiplex PCR assay. For the multiplex PCR, a mixture combining 60 forward primers for TCR Vbeta segments and 13 reverse primers for TCR Jbeta segments was used. In its TCRdb copy, this immuneACCESS table keeps in-frame sequences only and misses some clones. Where compared with another copy, unresolved V genes explain less than half of these, and the others have no known cause. In this sample the table shows 150,000 or so clones, 80% of which occur a single time. The ten largest clones capture roughly 10% of the sample. The sequencing sample was made of PBMCs. Source of these receptors: a man between 18 and 35 years old in good health and CMV-seropositive.

This chain links TRBV5-4 with TRBJ1-5, with 10 bases aligning to TRBD1. CDR3 length: 14 residues. J lost 6 bases, V lost 6 bases, and 6 bases had no gene match. Per germline, CDR1 SGHNT and CDR2 YYREEE (reference sequence). This CDR3 is CASIPTGGCQPQHF. In nucleotides, the CDR3 is TGTGCCAGCATTCCGACAGGGGGCTGTCAGCCCCAGCATTTT. Drawing the rest from reference TRBV5-4 and TRBJ1-5, the complete variable domain is ETGVTQSPTHLIKTRGQQVTLRCSSQSGHNTVSWYQQALGQGPQFIFQYYREEENGRGNFPPRFSGLQFPNYSSELNVNALELDDSALYLCASIPTGGCQPQHFGDGTRLSIL.

The chain couples TRBV10-1 to TRBJ1-2; no clear D gene. Trimming stripped 3 bases from V and 6 bases from J, with 14 bases between. The CDR3 is 14 amino acids. Per germline, CDR1 WNHNN and CDR2 SYGVQD (reference sequence). The CDR3 is CASSDAGNPHGYTF. CDR3 bases: TGCGCCAGCAGTGACGCAGGAAACCCACATGGCTACACCTTC.

Here the CDR3 DNA reads TGTGCCAGCAGTGGGTCCGGGAACTACGAGCAGTACTTC. This codes for CASSGSGNYEQYF. This chain connects TRBV2 to TRBJ2-7, with TRBD2 as a possible D gene (5 bases). Germline V gene sequence: CDR1 SNHLY, CDR2 FYNNEI. This CDR3 region has 13 residues. Trimming removed 4 bases at V and 3 bases at J, with 10 bases between. The full variable domain, rest sourced from reference TRBV2 and TRBJ2-7, is EPEVTQTPSHQVTQMGQEVILRCVPISNHLYFYWYRQILGQKVEFLVSFYNNEISEKSEIFDDQFSVERPDGSNFTLKIRSTKLEDSAMYFCASSGSGNYEQYFGPGTRLTVT.